Presented here are 23 T cell receptor beta chains from one specimen sequenced in a study of T cell repertoires in cytomegalovirus infection. MiXCR was run by TCRdb on the reads, yielding one entry per CDR3 protein. There are under 300,000 distinct CDR3 sequences in the sample; over 15% occur only once, and roughly 45% lies in the top ten. The sample was CD8+ T cells from PBMCs. These receptors all come from a human donor in good health (CMV status not recorded). Some clones in this sample may be carry-over from other donors' samples.

Ten or more counts support this clonotype. The rearrangement joins TRBV7-8 to TRBJ2-7; D is perhaps TRBD1 (6 bases). This CDR3 is built from 13 residues. Germline values: CDR1 SGHVS, CDR2 FQNEAQ. The V and J ends lost 1 base and 2 bases respectively, with 6 bases between them. In DNA, the CDR3 is TGTGCCAGCAGCTTAGACAGGGCCTACGAGCAGTACTTC. Translation: CASSLDRAYEQYF.

This sequence joins TRBV6-5 and TRBJ1-2; 7 bases are shared with TRBD1. Germline V gene sequence: CDR1 MNHEY, CDR2 SVGAGI. This CDR3 comprises 15 residues. Trimming cost V 2 bases and J 4 bases; bases outside gene matches: 7. The CDR3 DNA follows: TGTGCCAGCAGTTACCGAGACAGGGCAGCCTATGGCTACACCTTC. This encodes CASSYRDRAAYGYTF.

Here the CDR3 DNA reads TGTGCCAGCGGGACAGGGTTCACTGAAGCTTTCTTT. Protein: CASGTGFTEAFF. The chain carries TRBV2 and TRBJ1-1; 9 bases line up with TRBD1. The V gene end was trimmed by 8 bases and the J gene end by 4 bases; junction bases not matched to a gene: 2. This CDR3 has 12 residues. The germline gives CDR1 SNHLY, CDR2 FYNNEI.

This chain links TRBV6-8 with TRBJ2-7; 7 nucleotides agree with TRBD2. V dropped 6 bases and J dropped 3; count of bases not matched to a gene: 8. There are 14 residues in the CDR3. The germline gives CDR1 MNHGY, CDR2 SAAAGT. CDR3: CASRAGQGFYEQYF. The CDR3 nucleotides are TGTGCCAGCAGAGCGGGGCAGGGCTTCTACGAGCAGTACTTC.

This chain joins TRBV28 and TRBJ2-1; TRBD1 matches at 10 bases. This CDR3 is 14 amino acids long. Germline trimming cut 6 bases from V and 7 bases from J; bases unmatched to any gene: 6. Germline CDR1 is MDHEN and CDR2 is SYDVKM. The CDR3 is CASSFVGQGNEQFF. CDR3 in DNA: TGTGCCAGCAGCTTCGTGGGACAGGGGAATGAGCAGTTCTTC.

This clonotype was detected ten times or more. V and J are TRBV7-9 and TRBJ1-1; TRBD1 is a possible D gene (5 bases). The CDR3 totals 14 residues. V was shortened by 1 base and J by 5 bases, with 11 bases between the two germline ends. Looked up from germline, CDR1 is SEHNR and CDR2 is FQNEAQ (reference sequence). The CDR3 DNA reads TGTGCCAGCAGCTTAGTTCAGGGATTTACTGAAGCTTTCTTT. It translates to CASSLVQGFTEAFF.

This rearrangement joins TRBV7-8 to TRBJ1-5; D is ambiguous. V was clipped by 3 bases and J by 0 bases, with 18 bases between them. Germline V gives CDR1 SGHVS, CDR2 FQNEAQ. This CDR3 region has 18 residues. The CDR3 sequence: CASSLEGWEKYSNQPQHF. CDR3 DNA: TGTGCCAGCAGCTTGGAGGGATGGGAAAAATATAGCAATCAGCCCCAGCATTTT.

This clonotype occurred many times. The V and J genes are TRBV4-1 and TRBJ2-7, with D possibly TRBD2 on 5 matching bases. There are 14 residues in the CDR3. Germline V gene sequence: CDR1 MGHRA, CDR2 YSYEKL. V lost 3 bases, J lost 0 bases, and 9 bases lay in between. The CDR3 loop reads CASSHPGDSYEQYF. The CDR3 DNA reads TGCGCCAGCAGCCATCCCGGGGACTCCTACGAGCAGTACTTC.

Many counts were recorded for this clonotype. The chain is built from TRBV7-2 and TRBJ1-1; no clear D. The V gene lost 2 bases and the J gene lost 1 base, with 5 bases spanning the gap. The CDR3 consists of 13 residues. CDR1 and CDR2 (germline): SGHTA, FQGNSA. CDR3 in amino acids: CASSLTENTEAFF. In DNA form, the CDR3 reads TGTGCCAGCAGCTTAACGGAGAACACTGAAGCTTTCTTT.

Only a few counts were recorded for this clonotype. The chain is built from TRBV6-6 and TRBJ1-2, with TRBD1 matching 8 bases. The CDR3 is 13 residues long. CDR1 and CDR2 from the germline V gene are MNHNY and SVGAGI (reference sequence). V gave up 2 bases and J gave up 14 bases; unmatched junction bases: 10. CDR3 residues: CASSYGQGGGSTF. CDR3 nucleotide sequence: TGTGCCAGCAGTTACGGACAGGGTGGAGGTTCTACCTTC.

This clonotype has ten or more counts. This rearrangement joins TRBV12-5 to TRBJ2-3, with 9 bases fitting TRBD2. V lost 4 bases and J lost 7; bases outside the gene matches: 9. Per the germline V gene, CDR1 is LGHNT and CDR2 is FRNRAP. The CDR3 contains 15 residues. For the CDR3, the DNA is TGTGCTAGTGGTTCTAGCGGGGTAGGCACCAATACGCAGTATTTT. Its translation: CASGSSGVGTNTQYF.

This clonotype has only a few counts. The J gene is TRBJ2-5, the V gene TRBV7-9; D is possibly TRBD1 (5 bases). The CDR3 totals 12 residues. Trimming took 5 bases from V and 3 from J, leaving 7 bases between them. CDR1 SEHNR and CDR2 FQNEAQ come from the germline V gene (reference sequence). CDR3 region: CASSETEETQYF. CDR3 DNA: TGTGCCAGCAGCGAGACAGAAGAGACCCAGTACTTC.

The rearrangement joins TRBV6-5 to TRBJ2-7, with TRBD1 as a possible D gene (5 bases). Trimming took 8 bases from V and 0 from J, leaving 20 bases between them. Germline CDR1 is MNHEY and CDR2 is SVGAGI. The CDR3 runs 16 residues. CDR3 loop: CASSFSPQASSYEQYF. In nucleotides, the CDR3 is TGTGCCAGCTCATTCTCCCCACAGGCAAGCTCCTACGAGCAGTACTTC.

This clonotype has at least ten counts. The chain recombines TRBV6-1 with TRBJ2-5, with TRBD2 identical over 10 bases. In germline, CDR1 is MNHNS, CDR2 SASEGT. The CDR3 sequence is 16 residues long. V dropped 6 bases and J dropped 2; count of bases not matched to a gene: 9. The CDR3 region has the DNA TGTGCCAGCAGACCCTTAGCGGGGGGACCTCAAGAGACCCAGTACTTC. Its translation: CASRPLAGGPQETQYF.

This clonotype was recorded many times. J is TRBJ2-5 and V is TRBV4-1, with 10 nucleotides matching TRBD2. In germline, CDR1 is MGHRA, CDR2 YSYEKL. The CDR3 runs to 18 residues. The J segment lost 2 bases and the V segment lost 1 base, leaving 10 bases of the junction unmatched. In DNA form, the CDR3 reads TGCGCCAGCAGCCAAGTGTCTAGCGGGGGATCAGAACAAGAGACCCAGTACTTC. Translating gives CASSQVSSGGSEQETQYF.

The V call is TRBV28, the J call TRBJ2-5, with TRBD2 matching over 10 bases. This CDR3 spans 16 amino acids. Trimming removed 5 bases from V and 5 bases from J; junction bases left unmatched: 11. Germline V gene lookup returns CDR1 MDHEN and CDR2 SYDVKM. CDR3 region: CASSSDRAGLAETQYF. For the CDR3, the DNA is TGTGCCAGCAGTAGCGACAGGGCGGGACTAGCGGAGACCCAGTACTTC.

Ten or more counts support this clonotype. The chain employs TRBV6-2 or TRBV6-3 and TRBJ1-6; TRBD1 aligns across 10 bases. Trimming cost V 2 bases and J 9 bases; bases outside gene matches: 7. This CDR3 has 16 residues. The germline CDR1 and CDR2 sequences are MNHEY and SVGEGT. As DNA, the CDR3 is TGTGCCAGCAGTTACGAACGGACAGGGGGAGGTTCACCCCTCCACTTT. Protein sequence: CASSYERTGGGSPLHF.

The V gene is TRBV7-8, the J gene TRBJ2-5; 7 bases line up with TRBD2. V lost 6 bases and J lost 4; bases outside the gene matches: 8. The CDR3 sequence is 14 residues long. Per the germline V gene, CDR1 is SGHVS and CDR2 is FQNEAQ. The CDR3 is CASSPLATIETQYF. The CDR3, as DNA: TGTGCCAGCAGTCCACTAGCGACGATAGAGACCCAGTACTTC.

In this sample, this clonotype turned up many times. V usage is TRBV7-8 and J usage is TRBJ2-4, with D possibly matching TRBD1 (5 bases). The germline V gene has CDR1 SGHVS and CDR2 FQNEAQ. CDR3 size: 17 residues. The germline V and J ends were trimmed by 5 bases and 2 bases, with 19 bases remaining between them. CDR3 nucleotide sequence: TGTGCCAGCAGCCACCGCCAGGGTTTAGTTACCAAAAACATTCAGTACTTC. It specifies CASSHRQGLVTKNIQYF.

This clonotype occurred a few times. The chain has TRBV28 and TRBJ2-5; 8 bases agree with TRBD1. The V segment lost 6 bases and the J segment 6 bases; nucleotides outside the gene matches: 9. Per the germline V gene, CDR1 is MDHEN and CDR2 is SYDVKM. This CDR3 is 14 amino acids long. This CDR3 is CASSPGQGLKTQYF. CDR3 nucleotides: TGTGCCAGCAGCCCCGGACAGGGCTTGAAGACCCAGTACTTC.

The V call is TRBV6-2 or TRBV6-3, the J call TRBJ2-7; D perhaps matches TRBD1 (5 bases). Trimming stripped 2 bases from V and 4 bases from J, with 18 bases between. CDR1 MNHEY and CDR2 SVGEGT come from the germline V gene. The CDR3 totals 16 residues. CDR3 in DNA: TGTGCCAGCAGTTACGGCTCCAGGGAACCGGCTTACGAGCAGTACTTC. Translating gives CASSYGSREPAYEQYF.

CDR3 amino acids: CASSHAGQLRYNEQFF. The CDR3 bases are TGTGCCAGCAGCCACGCTGGACAGCTCCGCTACAATGAGCAGTTCTTC. The genes are TRBV3-1 and TRBJ2-1; TRBD1 is a possible D gene (6 bases). Germline CDR1 reads LGHDT; CDR2 reads YNNKEL (reference sequence). The CDR3 extends over 16 amino acids. V lost 3 bases, J lost 3 bases, and 15 bases lay in between.

The sample holds many counts of this clonotype. The chain combines TRBV7-9 with TRBJ2-6; D is uncertain. Germline assignment: CDR1 SEHNR and CDR2 FQNEAQ (reference sequence). The CDR3 length is 16 residues. V shed 2 bases and J shed 2 bases, with 10 bases lying between them. This CDR3 reads CASSLTSRTGANVLTF. DNA of the CDR3: TGTGCCAGCAGCTTAACAAGCCGGACTGGGGCCAACGTCCTGACTTTC.